The 10 T cell receptor beta chains below all came from one sample that was sequenced in a study of T cells after yellow fever vaccination. TCRdb ran MiXCR on the 5' RACE reads and lists one entry per CDR3 protein. The sample lists under 600,000 distinct CDR3 sequences, roughly 22% seen once, with about a sixth in the top ten. The material was PBMCs, obtained about 20 days after the first yellow fever vaccination. The receptors here all came from a man aged 18 to 29 who received the YFV17D yellow fever vaccine.

The chain has TRBV7-2 and TRBJ2-7; 7 bases fit TRBD1. The CDR3 spans 15 residues. Germline CDR1 reads SGHTA; CDR2 reads FQGNSA. V lost 6 bases to trimming and J lost 4 bases; unmatched junction nucleotides: 12. The CDR3 region is CASSQRGRGGYEQYF. The CDR3 DNA reads TGTGCCAGCAGTCAGAGGGGGCGAGGTGGGTACGAGCAGTACTTC.

The chain is built from TRBV27 and TRBJ2-5, with TRBD1 identical over 8 bases. V was clipped by 4 bases and J by 1 base; unmatched bases: 5. CDR3 length equals 15 residues. Germline CDR1 reads MNHEY; CDR2 reads SMNVEV (reference sequence). CDR3 region: CASSSLDRAQETQYF. CDR3 nucleotide sequence: TGTGCCAGCAGTTCCCTGGACAGGGCCCAAGAGACCCAGTACTTC.

The chain joins TRBV6-2 or TRBV6-3 to TRBJ2-7, with D tentatively TRBD1 (6 bases). From germline, CDR1 is MNHEY and CDR2 SVGEGT. Trimming left V 5 bases short and J 3 bases short, with 17 bases between. The CDR3 spans 15 residues. The CDR3 DNA sequence: TGTGCCAGCAGTCCGTCACAGGGATTATTCTACGAGCAGTACGTC. It translates to CASSPSQGLFYEQYV.

This clonotype was detected only a few times. The chain recombines TRBV7-9 with TRBJ1-2, with 7 bases matching TRBD1. Germline V CDR1 and CDR2: SEHNR, FQNEAQ (reference sequence). This CDR3 comprises 14 residues. Trimming removed 5 bases from V and 3 bases from J; junction bases left unmatched: 6. CDR3 loop: CASSPSGTDYGYTF. The CDR3 DNA follows: TGTGCCAGCAGCCCCTCCGGGACAGACTATGGCTACACCTTC.

This clonotype has just a few counts. The chain recombines TRBV12-3 or TRBV12-4 with TRBJ1-3; D possibly corresponds to TRBD1 (6 bases). The V and J ends lost 1 base and 0 bases respectively, with 13 bases between them. The CDR3 is 17 residues long. The CDR3 reads CASSLGQAQNSGNTIYF. CDR3 bases: TGTGCCAGCAGTTTAGGACAGGCGCAGAACTCTGGAAACACCATATATTTT.

The V call is TRBV7-9, the J call TRBJ2-7, with 7 bases aligning to TRBD1. Losses at the gene ends were 5 bases for V and 4 bases for J; bases not matched to a gene: 5. Germline-derived CDR1 and CDR2 are SEHNR and FQNEAQ (reference sequence). The CDR3 runs to 13 residues. The CDR3 loop is CASSLQQGYEQYV. CDR3 bases: TGTGCCAGCAGCCTACAACAGGGGTACGAGCAGTACGTC.

This clonotype showed up just a few times. One end of the junction does not line up with germline, which may come from a read error. V usage is TRBV5-1 and J usage is TRBJ1-3; 11 nucleotides agree with TRBD1. Germline V CDR1 and CDR2: SGHRS, YFSETQ. The CDR3 extends over 13 amino acids. For the CDR3, the DNA is TGCGCCAGCAGCTCGGACAGGGGGCGACTACTGCATTTT. Amino acid sequence: CASSSDRGRLLHF.

This clonotype has a handful of counts. The J gene is TRBJ2-5, the V gene TRBV11-1; 8 bases fit TRBD1. The CDR3 is 18 amino acids. Germline CDR1 reads SGHAT; CDR2 reads FQDESV (reference sequence). Losses at the gene ends were 2 bases for V and 5 bases for J; bases not matched to a gene: 16. DNA of the CDR3: TGTGCCAGCAGCTTAATATCTCAGGGGGCGACCCTTCGGGAGACCCAGTACTTC. Translated, it gives CASSLISQGATLRETQYF.

In regard to this clonotype: One end of the junction does not line up with germline, which may come from a read error. The chain has TRBV4-1 and TRBJ1-2, with 10 bases identical to TRBD1. Germline loops: CDR1 MGHRA, CDR2 YSYEKL. The CDR3 totals 15 residues. The CDR3 spells CASSPGQGENYGSTF. The CDR3 DNA is TGCGCCAGCAGCCCTGGACAGGGGGAGAACTATGGCTCCACCTTC.

The chain employs TRBV4-2 and TRBJ2-1, with a possible D match to TRBD2 (5 bases). CDR3 length equals 17 residues. The germline V gene encodes CDR1 LGHNA and CDR2 YNFKEQ. Trimming left V 0 bases short and J 5 bases short, with 17 bases between. The chain's CDR3 is CASSQDLQSEVDNEQFF. The CDR3 coding sequence is TGTGCCAGCAGCCAAGATCTGCAATCGGAGGTAGACAATGAGCAGTTCTTC.